This note documents a single T cell receptor (beta chain) sequence. This entry is derived from a study of blood T cell repertoires in COVID-19. Study in general: Sites in the United States, Italy and Spain provided acute and convalescent COVID-19 samples.

Followed longitudinally, the Seattle patients had been enrolled during active infection. Authors' processing steps: Counts of nucleated cells, estimated from reference gene primer amplification, were obtained. Sequenced by immunoSEQ multiplex PCR; TCRdb stores in-frame clones only, minus some. From that table come the V and J calls and clone size; the DNA was used to work out D and trimming. The top ten hold around 2.2% of the sample, which has fewer than 300,000 clones, approximately 90% seen once. Sequenced sample: peripheral blood. The clonotype comes from a woman aged 25 to 39 with COVID-19, enrolled during active disease.

The CDR3 loop is CASSQDDHRDTEAFF. CDR3 nucleotide sequence: TGTGCCAGCAGCCAAGATGACCACCGGGACACTGAAGCTTTCTTT. This chain connects TRBV3-1 (or the pseudogene TRBV3-2) to TRBJ1-1; D is undetermined. Trimming stripped 0 bases from V and 3 bases from J, with 11 bases between. The CDR3 has 15 residues. Germline-derived CDR1 and CDR2 are LGHDT and YNNKEL (reference sequence).